The clone carrying this T cell receptor (beta chain) occurred a few times. A read error may produce the germline difference seen at one junction end. Ahead of thyroid surgery, no patient had received treatment of any kind. The record originates from a study of metastatic and nonmetastatic thyroid tumors. This CDR3 spans 17 amino acids. CDR1 MNHNS and CDR2 SASEGT come from the germline V gene. TCRdb ran MiXCR on the PCR reads. The top ten clones hold approximately 2.9% of a sample with tens of thousands of clones, around 19% of them seen once. The origin of this receptor is a male donor with papillary thyroid cancer or a benign thyroid nodule (not recorded which). Some clones in this sample may be carry-over from other donors' samples. The V call is TRBV6-1, the J call TRBJ1-6, with D maybe TRBD1 (5 bases). The specimen was adjacent normal tissue. The CDR3 loop is CAGSPRDGSPMNSPLHF. The CDR3 nucleotides are TGTGCCGGCAGTCCCCGGGACGGTTCACCCATGAATTCACCCCTGCACTTT.